Listed below are T cell receptor beta chains from one sample, sequenced in a study of cytomegalovirus exposure and HLA in healthy donors. Assay used: immunoSEQ multiplex PCR; TCRdb lists only in-frame clones, some missing. The sample has about 63,000 clones; 89% are singletons. The sequenced sample was PBMCs. The receptor set was obtained from a woman younger than 30 in good health and CMV-seronegative. CDR3s include the opening cysteine and the closing phenylalanine or tryptophan. Fields, in order: D gene, V gene, J gene, clone size, CDR3 DNA, CDR3 protein. A D gene is named only where the DNA matches it firmly. Expanded clones get a size class; other rows say once, few or many, or leave the size out.

d_gene: TRBD2
v_gene: TRBV5-1
j_gene: TRBJ2-1
abundance: -
CDR3nt: TGCGCCAGCAGCTTCTCTAGCGGGGGAAATGAGCAGTTCTTC
CDR3aa: CASSFSSGGNEQFF

d_gene: TRBD1
v_gene: TRBV2
j_gene: TRBJ1-5
abundance: few
CDR3nt: TGTGCCAGCAGTGAAGAGGGGGCCAGCAATCAGCCCCAGCATTTT
CDR3aa: CASSEEGASNQPQHF

d_gene: TRBD2
v_gene: TRBV7-2
j_gene: TRBJ2-5
abundance: -
CDR3nt: TGTGCCAGCAGTTTACGGGGGGGCCGAGAGACCCAGTACTTC
CDR3aa: CASSLRGGRETQYF

d_gene: -
v_gene: TRBV10-3
j_gene: TRBJ2-1
abundance: -
CDR3nt: TGTGCCATCAGTGAAGTAGGACATGGCTCCTACAATGAGCAGTTCTTC
CDR3aa: CAISEVGHGSYNEQFF

d_gene: -
v_gene: TRBV7-2
j_gene: TRBJ2-7
abundance: -
CDR3nt: TGTGCCAGCAGCCCGCCCTACAGAACCGACGAGCAGTACTTC
CDR3aa: CASSPPYRTDEQYF

d_gene: -
v_gene: TRBV6-1
j_gene: TRBJ2-3
abundance: -
CDR3nt: TGTGCCAGCATAGCTTCTAGCACAGATACGCAGTATTTT
CDR3aa: CASIASSTDTQYF

d_gene: TRBD1
v_gene: TRBV6-1
j_gene: TRBJ1-5
abundance: -
CDR3nt: TGTGCCAGCAGTGAACTGAACAGGGGGCGGCGTAGGCAGCCCCAGCATTTT
CDR3aa: CASSELNRGRRRQPQHF

d_gene: -
v_gene: TRBV5-1
j_gene: TRBJ2-2
abundance: -
CDR3nt: TGCGCCAGCAGCTTGGCCGGACAGAACACCGGGGAGCTGTTTTTT
CDR3aa: CASSLAGQNTGELFF

d_gene: TRBD2
v_gene: TRBV6-6
j_gene: TRBJ2-7
abundance: -
CDR3nt: TGTGCCAGCAGTTACGTGACTAGCGGTATCTACGAGCAGTACTTC
CDR3aa: CASSYVTSGIYEQYF

d_gene: -
v_gene: TRBV2
j_gene: TRBJ1-1
abundance: -
CDR3nt: TGTGCCAGCAGGGCCAGGGGGAACACTGAAGCTTTCTTT
CDR3aa: CASRARGNTEAFF

d_gene: TRBD2
v_gene: TRBV5-6
j_gene: TRBJ2-3
abundance: -
CDR3nt: TGTGCCAGCCGACCGCGGGGGGGCTATGGAGATACGCAGTATTTT
CDR3aa: CASRPRGGYGDTQYF

d_gene: -
v_gene: TRBV19
j_gene: TRBJ2-5
abundance: many
CDR3nt: TGTGCCAGTAGTGCAGAAACAGGGTGGGGGACCCAGTACTTC
CDR3aa: CASSAETGWGTQYF

d_gene: TRBD1
v_gene: TRBV7-2
j_gene: TRBJ2-7
abundance: -
CDR3nt: TGTGCCAGCAGCTACGACAGGGGGGGTTACGAGCAGTACTTC
CDR3aa: CASSYDRGGYEQYF

d_gene: -
v_gene: TRBV19
j_gene: TRBJ2-5
abundance: -
CDR3nt: TGTGCCAGTAGTATACGCGGGGGCGTGGAGACCCAGTACTTC
CDR3aa: CASSIRGGVETQYF

d_gene: TRBD2
v_gene: TRBV2
j_gene: TRBJ2-7
abundance: -
CDR3nt: TGTGCCAGCAGTGGTACTAGCGGGACTTTTGGCGAGCAGTACTTC
CDR3aa: CASSGTSGTFGEQYF

d_gene: -
v_gene: TRBV5-6
j_gene: TRBJ2-7
abundance: -
CDR3nt: TGTGCCAGCAGCTTGGATCTAGGTCTCCCAATAGGCGAGCAGTACTTC
CDR3aa: CASSLDLGLPIGEQYF

d_gene: TRBD2
v_gene: TRBV5-1
j_gene: TRBJ2-3
abundance: -
CDR3nt: TGCGCCAGCAGTCCATCTAGCGGGGGGCGCACAGATACGCAGTATTTT
CDR3aa: CASSPSSGGRTDTQYF

d_gene: TRBD2
v_gene: TRBV7-2
j_gene: TRBJ2-1
abundance: -
CDR3nt: TGTGCCAGCAGCTCTAGCGGGACCTCCTACAATGAGCAGTTCTTC
CDR3aa: CASSSSGTSYNEQFF

d_gene: TRBD1
v_gene: TRBV2
j_gene: TRBJ2-3
abundance: once
CDR3nt: TGTGCCATCGGACAGGGGCGAGGCGCAGATACGCAGTATTTT
CDR3aa: CAIGQGRGADTQYF

d_gene: TRBD2
v_gene: TRBV18
j_gene: TRBJ2-5
abundance: -
CDR3nt: TGTGCCAGCTCACCGACTAGCGAGTACCAAGAGACCCAGTACTTC
CDR3aa: CASSPTSEYQETQYF

d_gene: -
v_gene: TRBV19
j_gene: TRBJ1-1
abundance: once
CDR3nt: -
CDR3aa: CASTSDRVATEAFF

d_gene: -
v_gene: TRBV27
j_gene: TRBJ1-3
abundance: -
CDR3nt: TGTGCCAGCAGCCCGCGGGATGGAAACACCATATATTTT
CDR3aa: CASSPRDGNTIYF

d_gene: -
v_gene: TRBV20-1
j_gene: TRBJ2-7
abundance: -
CDR3nt: TGCAGTGCTAGAGACGGCTACGAGCAGTACTTC
CDR3aa: CSARDGYEQYF

d_gene: TRBD2
v_gene: TRBV5-8
j_gene: TRBJ2-5
abundance: few
CDR3nt: TGTGCCAGCAGCTTGGGGCAGGGTTTTGAGGGACTACAAGAGACCCAGTACTTC
CDR3aa: CASSLGQGFEGLQETQYF

d_gene: TRBD1
v_gene: TRBV5-1
j_gene: TRBJ1-2
abundance: -
CDR3nt: TGCGCCAGCAGCTTGGTACAGGGGGCGTTAGATGGCTACACCTTC
CDR3aa: CASSLVQGALDGYTF

d_gene: -
v_gene: TRBV28
j_gene: TRBJ1-2
abundance: -
CDR3nt: TGTGCCAGCAGTTTAGCACAGGGTATGGGACCGCTGAACTATGGCTACACCTTC
CDR3aa: CASSLAQGMGPLNYGYTF

d_gene: -
v_gene: TRBV6-5
j_gene: TRBJ2-3
abundance: -
CDR3nt: TGTGCCAGCCGAGGACATAGCACAGATACGCAGTATTTT
CDR3aa: CASRGHSTDTQYF

d_gene: -
v_gene: TRBV9
j_gene: TRBJ2-7
abundance: -
CDR3nt: TGTGCCAGCAGCGTAGGAGAGTTCCACGAGCAGTACTTC
CDR3aa: CASSVGEFHEQYF

d_gene: -
v_gene: TRBV18
j_gene: TRBJ2-2
abundance: -
CDR3nt: TGTGCCAGCTCACCTACACCGACCGGGGAGCTGTTTTTT
CDR3aa: CASSPTPTGELFF

d_gene: TRBD1
v_gene: TRBV7-2
j_gene: TRBJ1-2
abundance: -
CDR3nt: TGTGCCAGCAGCCAACGGGACAGCTATGGCTACACCTTC
CDR3aa: CASSQRDSYGYTF

d_gene: TRBD1
v_gene: TRBV6-5
j_gene: TRBJ2-7
abundance: -
CDR3nt: TGTGCCAGCAGTAAAGGGGGCTTACCCTACGAGCAGTACTTC
CDR3aa: CASSKGGLPYEQYF

d_gene: TRBD2
v_gene: TRBV5-1
j_gene: TRBJ2-5
abundance: -
CDR3nt: TGCGCCAGCAGCTTGTTCGCTTCGTTAGCGGGAGGGCCGGAGACCCAGTACTTC
CDR3aa: CASSLFASLAGGPETQYF

d_gene: -
v_gene: TRBV29-1
j_gene: TRBJ1-4
abundance: -
CDR3nt: TGCAGCGTTGATATAAGGGGGGGTGAAAAACTGTTTTTT
CDR3aa: CSVDIRGGEKLFF

d_gene: -
v_gene: TRBV28
j_gene: TRBJ1-4
abundance: once
CDR3nt: TGTGCCAGCAGTTCGACAACCGCGGGGGAAAAACTGTTTTTT
CDR3aa: CASSSTTAGEKLFF

d_gene: -
v_gene: TRBV7-9
j_gene: TRBJ2-2
abundance: -
CDR3nt: TGTGCCAGCAGCCTTAGGAGGTCCAGCGTGGACACCGGGGAGCTGTTTTTT
CDR3aa: CASSLRRSSVDTGELFF

d_gene: TRBD2
v_gene: TRBV9
j_gene: TRBJ2-1
abundance: -
CDR3nt: TGTGCCAGCAGCAACGGACTAGCGGGAGGGTACAATGAGCAGTTCTTC
CDR3aa: CASSNGLAGGYNEQFF

d_gene: -
v_gene: TRBV25-1
j_gene: TRBJ1-1
abundance: -
CDR3nt: TGTGCCAGCAGTGACTACACTGAAGCTTTCTTT
CDR3aa: CASSDYTEAFF

d_gene: -
v_gene: TRBV18
j_gene: TRBJ1-2
abundance: -
CDR3nt: TGTGCCAGCTCCCCAGATACAGGGCCGGGGAACTATGGCTACACCTTC
CDR3aa: CASSPDTGPGNYGYTF

d_gene: TRBD1
v_gene: TRBV28
j_gene: TRBJ2-7
abundance: -
CDR3nt: TGTGCCAGCACGACCTCGACAGGGCTGTTTTACGAGCAGTACTTC
CDR3aa: CASTTSTGLFYEQYF

d_gene: -
v_gene: TRBV5-4
j_gene: TRBJ1-2
abundance: -
CDR3nt: TGTGCCAGCAGCTTGGGACACTCAAACTATGGCTACACCTTC
CDR3aa: CASSLGHSNYGYTF

d_gene: TRBD1
v_gene: TRBV6-6
j_gene: TRBJ1-1
abundance: few
CDR3nt: TGTGCCAGCAGTTCAACAGGGGGCGGGCGGACTGAAGCTTTCTTT
CDR3aa: CASSSTGGGRTEAFF

d_gene: TRBD2
v_gene: TRBV4-1
j_gene: TRBJ2-2
abundance: -
CDR3nt: TGCGCCAGCAGCCAAGAGTGGGTAGCGGGAGTGGGAACCGGGGAGCTGTTTTTT
CDR3aa: CASSQEWVAGVGTGELFF

d_gene: TRBD1
v_gene: TRBV7-9
j_gene: TRBJ1-1
abundance: -
CDR3nt: TGTGCCAGCAGCTACGACAGGGTCCCTGAAGCTTTCTTT
CDR3aa: CASSYDRVPEAFF